Below, 7 T cell receptor beta chains from the same sample are listed, as sequenced in a study of shared clonotypes between healthy human individuals. Naive CD8 cells were CD45RO-negative, positively selected for CCR7, excluding terminally differentiated effector memory CD45RA+ cells. Clones were sequenced by immunoSEQ multiplex PCR, and TCRdb holds only the in-frame ones, with some missing. The data hold about 1,800,000 clones, with less than 95% observed a single time. The material sequenced was naive CD8+ T cells sorted from blood. These receptors were collected from a man between 18 and 29 years old in good health.

The CDR3 region is CASSQDRSGAPGRGYTF. The DNA of the CDR3 is TGCGCCAGCAGCCAAGATCGGTCGGGGGCGCCCGGTCGGGGCTACACCTTC. The chain joins TRBV4-3 to TRBJ1-2, with D perhaps TRBD1 (6 bases). CDR1 is LGHNA and CDR2 is YSLEER in the germline V gene. Trimming pared 0 bases from V and 8 bases from J, leaving 22 bases between. The CDR3 is 17 residues long.

As DNA, the CDR3 is TGTGCCAGCAGCCCGGGCCCGGGGGACGGAATCGGGGAGCTGTTTTTT. This encodes CASSPGPGDGIGELFF. The rearrangement uses TRBV11-3 and TRBJ2-2; D perhaps matches TRBD2 (6 bases). Trimming left V 5 bases short and J 7 bases short, with 20 bases between. The CDR3 has 16 amino acids. Germline V gives CDR1 SGHNT, CDR2 YENEEA.

A remark on this clone: A much larger clone sits a single nucleotide away, making a read error possible. The chain combines TRBV5-6 with TRBJ1-1; D remains unclear. Germline CDR1 SGHDT, CDR2 YYEEEE. V was clipped by 5 bases and J by 1 base, with 6 bases between them. The CDR3 runs 12 residues. CDR3 loop: CASRVGNTEAFF. Written as DNA, the CDR3 is TGTGCCAGCAGAGTAGGGAACACTGAAGCTTTCTTT. The full variable domain, completed using reference TRBV5-6 and TRBJ1-1, is DAGVTQSPTHLIKTRGQQVTLRCSPKSGHDTVSWYQQALGQGPQFIFQYYEEEERQRGNFPDRFSGHQFPNYSSELNVNALLLGDSALYLCASRVGNTEAFFGQGTRLTVV.

Regarding this clone: The same CDR3 arises from other DNA sequences in this sample as well. The rearrangement uses TRBV27 and TRBJ1-1, with no clear D. Germline values: CDR1 MNHEY, CDR2 SMNVEV (reference sequence). The CDR3 consists of 13 residues. Trimming took off 0 bases at V and 4 bases at J, with 6 bases between the two ends. The CDR3 region has the DNA TGTGCCAGCAGTTTATCAGGGCTCACTGAAGCTTTCTTT. It encodes CASSLSGLTEAFF.

The V call is TRBV6-5, the J call TRBJ2-7; 7 bases are shared with TRBD1. The CDR3 contains 15 residues. J was trimmed by 1 base and V by 5 bases; bases with no gene match: 8. Looked up from germline, CDR1 is MNHEY and CDR2 is SVGAGI. Here the CDR3 DNA reads TGTGCCAGCAGTCCCGGGACAGAGTTTTCCTACGAGCAGTACTTC. Translating it yields CASSPGTEFSYEQYF.

The V gene is TRBV4-3, the J gene TRBJ1-1; no clear D gene. Trimming removed 4 bases at V and 1 base at J, with 13 bases between. Germline V lookup: CDR1 LGHNA, CDR2 YSLEER. The CDR3 has 15 residues. Here the CDR3 reads CASSPQTTTNTEAFF. CDR3 coding DNA: TGCGCCAGCAGCCCGCAAACGACGACGAACACTGAAGCTTTCTTT.

The gene calls are TRBV6-1 and TRBJ2-3; no clear D gene. Per germline, CDR1 MNHNS and CDR2 SASEGT. The V end lost 4 bases, the J end lost 4 bases, and 9 bases lay between the germline ends. This CDR3 is 13 amino acids long. The CDR3 nucleotides read TGTGCCAGCAGTGCCCCCTTGGCAGATACGCAGTATTTT. It is translated as CASSAPLADTQYF.